This T cell receptor beta chain was identified during a study of blood T cells in healthy people across ages. Study context: Capture via template switching afforded approximately one barcoded beta molecule per two T cells. Study-level findings and limits: Higher diversity, along with more naive CD4+ cells, distinguished long-lived donors from aged donors. With age, beta diversity per million T cells declined roughly linearly, significantly by 30 to 50.

This clonotype turned up a few times. Its antigen is undetermined. The CDR3 runs 13 residues. V was cut by 2 bases and J by 4 bases, with 9 bases left in between. CDR1 is DFQATT and CDR2 is SNEGSKA in the germline V gene (reference sequence). The use of a sample-barcoded 5' primer and a J-beta primer mix characterized a second PCR of roughly 7 to 11 cycles. TCRdb reprocessed the 5' RACE reads with MiXCR, giving one entry per CDR3 protein. The profile shows more than 550,000 distinct CDR3 sequences, 22% of them singletons. The TCR originated in a man in his 70s in good health. Input material: blood. This sequence joins TRBV20-1 and TRBJ2-1, with D perhaps matching TRBD1 or TRBD2 (5 bases each). The CDR3 sequence is CSARTGAYNEQFF. CDR3 DNA sequence: TGCAGTGCTAGAACCGGGGCTTACAATGAGCAGTTCTTC.